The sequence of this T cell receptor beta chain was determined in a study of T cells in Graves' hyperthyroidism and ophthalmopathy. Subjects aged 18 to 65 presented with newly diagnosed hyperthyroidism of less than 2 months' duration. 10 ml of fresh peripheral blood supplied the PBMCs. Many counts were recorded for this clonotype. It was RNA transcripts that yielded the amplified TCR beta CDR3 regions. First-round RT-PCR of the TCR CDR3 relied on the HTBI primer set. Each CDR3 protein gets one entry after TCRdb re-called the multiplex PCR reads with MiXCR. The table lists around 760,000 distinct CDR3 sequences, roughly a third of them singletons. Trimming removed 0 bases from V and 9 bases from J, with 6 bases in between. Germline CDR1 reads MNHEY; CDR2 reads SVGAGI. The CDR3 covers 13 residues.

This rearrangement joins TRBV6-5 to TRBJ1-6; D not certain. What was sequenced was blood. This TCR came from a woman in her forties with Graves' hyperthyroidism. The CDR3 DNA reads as TGTGCCAGCAGTTACTCGGCACTTTCACCCCTCCACTTT. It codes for CASSYSALSPLHF.